This T cell receptor beta chain was recorded in a study of T cell responses to AZD1222 COVID-19 vaccine. V gave up 4 bases and J gave up 7 bases; unmatched junction bases: 10. The CDR3 consists of 15 residues. In germline, CDR1 is SGHRS, CDR2 YFSETQ. Here immunoSEQ multiplex PCR was the method, and the copy in TCRdb shows in-frame clones only, minus some. This table has some 71,000 clones, nearly 90% appearing once. Study-wide findings and caveats: An increase in Spike-specific TCR breadth and depth was observed after two AZD1222 doses. Samples come after the peak T cell response, not at day 14.

Notes on this clone: What it binds is unknown.

The J gene is TRBJ1-4, the V gene TRBV5-1; 7 positions match TRBD1. This receptor was identified in an adult who received the AZD1222 COVID-19 vaccine. Here the sequenced sample was peripheral blood, taken 28 days after the second AZD1222 dose. For the CDR3, the DNA is TGCGCCAGCAGCAGACAGGGAAATGTTCGTGAAAAACTGTTTTTT. Its protein is CASSRQGNVREKLFF.